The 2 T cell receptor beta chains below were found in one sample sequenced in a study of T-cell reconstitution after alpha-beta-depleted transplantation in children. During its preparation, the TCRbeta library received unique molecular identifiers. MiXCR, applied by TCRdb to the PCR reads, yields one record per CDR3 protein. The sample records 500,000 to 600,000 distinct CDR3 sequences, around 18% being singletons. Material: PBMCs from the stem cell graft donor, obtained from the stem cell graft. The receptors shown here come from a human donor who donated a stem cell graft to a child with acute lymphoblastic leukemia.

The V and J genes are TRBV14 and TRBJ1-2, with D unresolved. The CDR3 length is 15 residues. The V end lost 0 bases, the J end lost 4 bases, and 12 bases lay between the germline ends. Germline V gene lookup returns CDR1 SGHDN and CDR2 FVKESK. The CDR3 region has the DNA TGTGCCAGCAGCCAAGATGTTTATCCAGTCTATGGCTACACCTTC. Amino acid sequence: CASSQDVYPVYGYTF.

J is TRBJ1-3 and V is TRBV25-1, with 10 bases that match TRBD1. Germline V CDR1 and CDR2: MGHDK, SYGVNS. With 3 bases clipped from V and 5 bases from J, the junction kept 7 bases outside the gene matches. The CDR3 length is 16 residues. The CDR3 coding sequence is TGTGCCAGCAGTGATCCGGGACAGGGGTTGCGAAACACCATATATTTT. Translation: CASSDPGQGLRNTIYF. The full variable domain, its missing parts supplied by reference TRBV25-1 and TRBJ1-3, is EADIYQTPRYLVIGTGKKITLECSQTMGHDKMYWYQQDPGMELHLIHYSYGVNSTEKGDLSSESTVSRIRTEHFPLTLESARPSHTSQYLCASSDPGQGLRNTIYFGEGSWLTVV.